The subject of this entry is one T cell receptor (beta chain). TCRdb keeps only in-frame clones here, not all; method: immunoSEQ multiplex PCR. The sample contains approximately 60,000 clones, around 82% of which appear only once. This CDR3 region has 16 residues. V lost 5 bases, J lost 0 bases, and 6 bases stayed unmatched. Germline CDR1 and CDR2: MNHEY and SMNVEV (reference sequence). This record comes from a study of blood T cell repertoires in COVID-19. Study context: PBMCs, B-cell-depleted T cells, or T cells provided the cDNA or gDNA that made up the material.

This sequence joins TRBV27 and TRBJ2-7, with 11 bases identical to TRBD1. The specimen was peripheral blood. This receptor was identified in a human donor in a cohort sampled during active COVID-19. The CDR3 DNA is TGTGCCAGCAGTACACCCGGGACAGGGGGCTCCTACGAGCAGTACTTC. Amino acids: CASSTPGTGGSYEQYF.